One sample yielded the 4 T cell receptor beta chains listed below, sequenced in a study of OX40 agonist ivuxolimab in advanced cancers. TCRdb's copy holds only in-frame clones and misses some; the assay was immunoSEQ multiplex PCR. The sample lists 90,000 to 150,000 clones; roughly nine tenths were seen once. The sequenced sample was CD4+ or CD8+ T cells sorted from blood, obtained in a trial of the OX40 agonist ivuxolimab. These receptors were obtained from an adult with an advanced solid tumor such as melanoma, head and neck, liver or kidney cancer.

This chain joins TRBV9 and TRBJ1-1; D remains unclear. V was shortened by 1 base and J by 4 bases, with 8 bases between the two germline ends. Germline V gene sequence: CDR1 SGDLS, CDR2 YYNGEE. The CDR3 spans 13 residues. CDR3 residues: CASSVRMATEAFF. The CDR3 nucleotides are TGTGCCAGCAGCGTACGGATGGCCACTGAAGCTTTCTTT.

This chain links TRBV7-3 with TRBJ2-6; the D gene is possibly TRBD1 (6 bases). The CDR3 is made up of 16 amino acids. Germline CDR1 SGHTA, CDR2 FQGTGA. Trimming took 3 bases from V and 2 from J, leaving 11 bases between them. The chain's CDR3 is CASSLPQGTGANVLTF. The CDR3, as DNA: TGTGCCAGCAGCTTGCCACAGGGTACTGGGGCCAACGTCCTGACTTTC. Based on the CDR3 plus reference TRBV7-3 and TRBJ2-6, the full variable domain is GAGVSQTPSNKVTEKGKYVELRCDPISGHTALYWYRQSLGQGPEFLIYFQGTGAADDSGLPNDRFFAVRPEGSVSTLKIQRTERGDSAVYLCASSLPQGTGANVLTFGAGSRLTVL.

The gene calls are TRBV7-2 and TRBJ1-3; 11 bases line up with TRBD1. Trimming took 3 bases from V and 4 from J; bases not matched to a gene: 2. Germline values: CDR1 SGHTA, CDR2 FQGNSA. The CDR3 is 15 amino acids. The CDR3 DNA follows: TGTGCCAGCAGCTTCCGGGACAGGGGGGGAAACACCATATATTTT. This translates into CASSFRDRGGNTIYF.

The chain recombines TRBV6-5 with TRBJ1-5; D may be TRBD1 (5 bases). The CDR3 loop spans 12 amino acids. Deletions cut 9 bases from V and 5 bases from J, with 11 bases between. Germline V gives CDR1 MNHEY, CDR2 SVGAGI. The CDR3 DNA reads TGTGCCAGATGGGGGTCAGATCAGCCCCAGCATTTT. Translating gives CARWGSDQPQHF.